The 3 T cell receptor beta chains below were found in one sample sequenced in a study of blood T cell repertoires in COVID-19. Some clones are missing from TCRdb's copy, which holds only in-frame ones; the method was immunoSEQ multiplex PCR. The table records about 46,000 clones, 80% to 90% of them present only once. Sequencing was performed on peripheral blood. These receptors originate from a human donor in a cohort sampled during active COVID-19. The donor label of this sample is uncertain.

This clone has only one observation. CDR3 sequence (DNA): TGTGCCAGCAGCTTGGGTGGTCGGTCTGGAAACACCATATATTTT. It specifies CASSLGGRSGNTIYF. The chain joins TRBV5-4 to TRBJ1-3; D ambiguous. The CDR3 spans 15 residues. The germline V gene has CDR1 SGHNT and CDR2 YYREEE (reference sequence). V lost 0 bases, J lost 1 base, and 8 bases lay in between.

The chain couples TRBV5-1 to TRBJ1-4; 8 bases agree with TRBD1. V was pared by 4 bases and J by 8 bases, with 10 bases of the junction left unmatched. The CDR3 spans 15 residues. The germline gives CDR1 SGHRS, CDR2 YFSETQ. The CDR3 spells CASSNQGARGEKLFF. In DNA, the CDR3 is TGCGCCAGCAGCAACCAGGGGGCCCGGGGGGAAAAACTGTTTTTT.

The chain joins TRBV9 to TRBJ1-2; tentatively, D is TRBD1 (6 bases). Germline V CDR1 and CDR2: SGDLS, YYNGEE. The CDR3 sequence is 17 residues long. Trimming took off 3 bases at V and 6 bases at J, with 24 bases between the two ends. This CDR3 is CASSAVIMGAGIHGYTF. CDR3 in DNA: TGTGCCAGCAGCGCCGTAATAATGGGGGCCGGGATACATGGCTACACCTTC. The full variable domain, rest sourced from reference TRBV9 and TRBJ1-2, is DSGVTQTPKHLITATGQRVTLRCSPRSGDLSVYWYQQSLDQGLQFLIQYYNGEERAKGNILERFSAQQFPDLHSELNLSSLELGDSALYFCASSAVIMGAGIHGYTFGSGTRLTVV.